A selection of T cell receptor beta chains follows, all from one sample in a study of T cells in Graves' hyperthyroidism and ophthalmopathy. Each CDR3 protein is one row after TCRdb ran MiXCR on the multiplex PCR reads. The sample has fewer than 250,000 distinct CDR3 sequences; 17% are singletons. The sample taken for sequencing was blood. All receptors come from a man in his forties or fifties with Graves' hyperthyroidism. Both conserved end residues are part of each CDR3. A D gene is named only where the DNA matches it firmly. Expanded clones get a size class; other rows say once, few or many, or leave the size out.

abundance,d_gene,v_gene,j_gene,CDR3nt,CDR3aa
many,-,TRBV6-2/TRBV6-3,TRBJ2-5,TGTGCCAGCAGTTGGACCTTCAAGGGAGAGACCCAGTACTTC,CASSWTFKGETQYF
-,TRBD1,TRBV18,TRBJ1-3,TGTGCCAGCTCACCTACTGGGACAGGACTTACATCTGGAAACACCATATATTTT,CASSPTGTGLTSGNTIYF
-,-,TRBV16,TRBJ2-2,TGTGCCAGCAGCCAATTCGAAGGGTTCACCGGGGAGCTGTTTTTT,CASSQFEGFTGELFF
few,-,TRBV6-1,TRBJ2-7,TGTGCCAGCAGGGGGGGTAGGTTCGAGCAGTACTTC,CASRGGRFEQYF
-,-,TRBV20-1,TRBJ1-1,TGCAGTTCGAGAGGGGAGGGGGAAACTGAAGCTTTCTTT,CSSRGEGETEAFF
many,TRBD1,TRBV7-2,TRBJ2-1,TGTGCCAGCAGCCAAAGGACAGGGCACAATGAGCAGTTCTTC,CASSQRTGHNEQFF
many,-,TRBV5-1,TRBJ1-1,TGTGCCAGCAGTTTACGGGACACTGAAGCTTTCTTT,CASSLRDTEAFF
many,TRBD2,TRBV28,TRBJ2-5,TGTGCCAGCAGTTTAGGGAGGGTCACTAGCGAAGAGACCCAGTACTTC,CASSLGRVTSEETQYF
-,TRBD1,TRBV20-1,TRBJ1-2,TGCAGTGCTCGTGCCCCAGGGGGGCACTATGGCTACACCTTC,CSARAPGGHYGYTF
many,-,TRBV10-3,TRBJ1-1,TGTGCCACGGGCCCCGGGGACACTGAAGCTTTCTTT,CATGPGDTEAFF
-,TRBD1,TRBV27,TRBJ2-5,TGTGCCAGCACCTCGACAGGGGAAGAGACCCAGTACTTC,CASTSTGEETQYF
many,-,TRBV4-1,TRBJ2-2,TGCGCCAGCAGCCAAGGGGGGGCAGGGAACACCGGGGAGCTGTTTTTT,CASSQGGAGNTGELFF
-,-,TRBV10-3,TRBJ2-3,TGTGCCATCAGTGAGTCGATGAGCACAGATACGCAGTATTTT,CAISESMSTDTQYF